The clone carrying this T cell receptor beta chain was recorded a few times. This specimen comes from a study of T-cell reconstitution after alpha-beta-depleted transplantation in children. Trimming removed 4 bases from V and 7 bases from J; junction bases left unmatched: 7. The CDR3 loop spans 14 amino acids. The germline V gene has CDR1 SGHTA and CDR2 FQGNSA. The library targeted TCRbeta and was prepared with unique molecular identifiers. TCRdb re-analysed the PCR reads in MiXCR, keeping a single row per CDR3 protein. There are about 640,000 distinct CDR3 sequences in the sample; 16% occur only once, and 1.1% lies in the top ten.

The TCR comes from a human donor who donated a stem cell graft to a child with acute myeloid leukemia. The sample was PBMCs from the stem cell graft donor, taken from the stem cell graft. This chain links TRBV7-2 with TRBJ1-5, with 7 nucleotides matching TRBD1. DNA for the CDR3: TGTGCCAGCAGCTCGATGACAGGGAACCAGCCCCAGCATTTT. Residues: CASSSMTGNQPQHF.